Below are 30 T cell receptor beta chains sequenced from a single sample in a study of blood T cell repertoires in COVID-19. Assay: immunoSEQ multiplex PCR; the TCRdb copy retains only in-frame clones and omits some. This sample has 300,000 to 500,000 clones; approximately 88% occur once, and the top ten carry roughly 2%. The sequenced sample consisted of PBMCs or T cells enriched from blood (not recorded which). The receptors were sampled from a middle-aged woman with acute COVID-19.

The J gene is TRBJ1-4, the V gene TRBV3-1 (or the pseudogene TRBV3-2), with 10 bases that match TRBD1. Looked up from germline, CDR1 is LGHDT and CDR2 is YNNKEL (reference sequence). Trimming took 3 bases from V and 8 from J; bases not matched to a gene: 9. The CDR3 consists of 16 residues. The CDR3 spells CASSQQPGQGHEKLFF. CDR3 DNA: TGTGCCAGCAGCCAGCAACCGGGACAGGGGCACGAAAAACTGTTTTTT.

The chain carries TRBV23-1 and TRBJ1-5; D is perhaps TRBD1 (6 bases). TRBV23-1 is an ORF, and what it does is uncertain. The CDR3 consists of 15 residues. V shed 1 base and J shed 4 bases, with 11 bases lying between them. This CDR3 reads CASSQYGTGNQPQHF. The CDR3 bases are TGCGCCAGCAGTCAATATGGAACAGGGAATCAGCCCCAGCATTTT.

Notes on this clone: This sample also contains other DNA sequences that code for the same CDR3. The chain recombines TRBV18 with TRBJ2-5; D unclear. Trimming took off 2 bases at V and 5 bases at J, with 6 bases between the two ends. This CDR3 contains 12 residues. Germline V gives CDR1 KGHSH, CDR2 LQKENI. The CDR3 spells CASSPTEETQYF. The CDR3 bases are TGTGCCAGCTCACCAACAGAGGAGACCCAGTACTTC.

This clone came up a few times. The J gene is TRBJ1-1, the V gene TRBV1; the table's D call TRBD1 went unverified against the DNA. TRBV1 is marked as a pseudogene. CDR3 length equals 15 residues. CDR3 DNA sequence: TGCACCAGCAGCCGAGGACACCTAAAGAACACTGAAGCTTTCTTT. This codes for CTSSRGHLKNTEAFF.

V gene TRBV7-2 combines with J gene TRBJ1-1; 8 bases align to TRBD1. This CDR3 is 17 amino acids long. The germline V gene has CDR1 SGHTA and CDR2 FQGNSA. Losses at the gene ends were 1 base for V and 2 bases for J; bases not matched to a gene: 9. CDR3 sequence: CASSLVGTGAGNTEAFF. DNA for the CDR3: TGTGCCAGCAGCTTAGTTGGGACAGGAGCCGGAAACACTGAAGCTTTCTTT.

The chain is built from TRBV6-5 and TRBJ2-6, with D perhaps matching TRBD1 (5 bases). The CDR3 is 15 amino acids. The V gene's germline CDR1 is MNHEY and CDR2 SVGAGI. V was cut by 6 bases and J by 3 bases, with 12 bases left in between. Here the CDR3 reads CASRIGAYGANVLTF. CDR3 DNA: TGTGCCAGCAGGATTGGGGCTTATGGGGCCAACGTCCTGACTTTC.

This sequence joins TRBV11-3 and TRBJ1-6; tentatively, D is TRBD1 (5 bases). V lost 11 bases and J lost 3, with 17 bases in between. From germline, CDR1 is SGHNT and CDR2 YENEEA. The CDR3 has 15 amino acids. CDR3 region: CADRAGNGYNSPLHF. In DNA, the CDR3 is TGTGCCGACCGGGCAGGGAACGGCTATAATTCACCCCTCCACTTT. The variable domain in full, completed from reference TRBV11-3 and TRBJ1-6, reads EAGVVQSPRYKIIEKKQPVAFWCNPISGHNTLYWYLQNLGQGPELLIRYENEEAVDDSQLPKDRFSAERLKGVDSTLKIQPAELGDSAVYLCADRAGNGYNSPLHFGNGTRLTVT.

The J gene is TRBJ1-4, the V gene TRBV7-2; possible D gene TRBD1, 6 bases. The CDR3 sequence is 14 residues long. Looked up from germline, CDR1 is SGHTA and CDR2 is FQGNSA. Between the trimmed V and J ends, which lost 5 bases and 5 bases, there was a span of 12 bases. The CDR3 DNA reads TGTGCCAGCAGCCCCCGAACAGGGAATGAAAAACTGTTTTTT. This encodes CASSPRTGNEKLFF.

This chain joins TRBV30 and TRBJ1-4; D may be TRBD1 (5 bases). V was clipped by 2 bases and J by 6 bases, with 16 bases between them. The CDR3 is 15 residues long. The germline V gene has CDR1 GTSNPN and CDR2 SVGIG (reference sequence). CDR3 residues: CAWSPRTVGHEKLFF. DNA for the CDR3: TGTGCCTGGAGTCCTCGAACCGTGGGGCATGAAAAACTGTTTTTT.

V is TRBV7-9 and J is TRBJ2-5, with 11 bases aligning to TRBD2. The trim removed 5 bases at V and 2 bases at J, leaving 7 bases unmatched. The CDR3 sequence is 16 residues long. The germline gives CDR1 SEHNR, CDR2 FQNEAQ (reference sequence). CDR3 in DNA: TGTGCCAGCAGCGTCACGCTAGCGGGGGGACAAGAGACCCAGTACTTC. This gives the protein CASSVTLAGGQETQYF.

In this sample, this clone turned up a few times. This chain joins TRBV29-1 and TRBJ1-2; D is unclear. The CDR3 runs 11 residues. V was trimmed by 2 bases and J by 5 bases, leaving 6 bases between them. Germline CDR1 SQVTM, CDR2 ANQGSEA. CDR3 region: CSVEPSYGYTF. The CDR3 region has the DNA TGCAGCGTTGAACCGAGTTATGGCTACACCTTC.

The J gene is TRBJ2-1, the V gene TRBV15; weak D call: TRBD1 (5 bases). The CDR3 is 14 residues long. Per germline, CDR1 LNHNV and CDR2 YYDKDF (reference sequence). The V and J ends lost 1 base and 10 bases respectively, with 14 bases between them. The CDR3 region has the DNA TGTGCCACCAGCAGAGTGGAAAGGGGATACGAGCAGTTCTTC. Its translation is CATSRVERGYEQFF. Based on the CDR3 plus reference TRBV15 and TRBJ2-1, the full variable domain is DAMVIQNPRYQVTQFGKPVTLSCSQTLNHNVMYWYQQKSSQAPKLLFHYYDKDFNNEADTPDNFQSRRPNTSFCFLDIRSPGLGDTAMYLCATSRVERGYEQFFGPGTRLTVL.

This clone was found once. The rearrangement links TRBV4-2 to TRBJ1-2; D remains ambiguous. V was cut by 0 bases and J by 6 bases, with 14 bases left in between. CDR1 and CDR2 (germline): LGHNA, YNFKEQ. The CDR3 loop spans 15 amino acids. The CDR3 DNA follows: TGTGCCAGCAGCCAAGATGTGGCAGTTCGGGATGGCTACACCTTC. The encoded protein is CASSQDVAVRDGYTF.

CDR3 DNA sequence: TGCGCCAGCAGCCCGGGACAGATTAATTCACCCCTCCACTTT. It encodes CASSPGQINSPLHF. V and J are TRBV5-1 and TRBJ1-6, with 7 bases lining up with TRBD1. There are 14 residues in the CDR3. CDR1 SGHRS and CDR2 YFSETQ come from the germline V gene. V was pared by 4 bases and J by 6 bases, with 4 bases of the junction left unmatched. The whole variable domain, filled in from reference TRBV5-1 and TRBJ1-6, reads KAGVTQTPRYLIKTRGQQVTLSCSPISGHRSVSWYQQTPGQGLQFLFEYFSETQRNKGNFPGRFSGRQFSNSRSEMNVSTLELGDSALYLCASSPGQINSPLHFGNGTRLTVT.

The chain couples TRBV10-2 to TRBJ1-1, with a possible D match to TRBD1 (5 bases). Per the germline V gene, CDR1 is WSHSY and CDR2 is SAAADI. Trimming shortened V by 7 bases and J by 0 bases, and 9 bases separated the two germline ends. There are 13 residues in the CDR3. The CDR3 nucleotides are TGCGCCAGCAAGGGGATCATGAACACTGAAGCTTTCTTT. Translating gives CASKGIMNTEAFF.

This rearrangement joins TRBV6-1 to TRBJ1-2; D is ambiguous. This CDR3 is 14 amino acids long. CDR1 and CDR2 from the germline V gene are MNHNS and SASEGT. V gave up 0 bases and J gave up 4 bases, with 9 bases separating them. The CDR3 spells CASSEARRSYGYTF. The CDR3 DNA follows: TGTGCCAGCAGTGAAGCCCGCAGATCCTATGGCTACACCTTC.

This chain connects TRBV4-1 to TRBJ2-7, with 8 nucleotides matching TRBD2. The CDR3 has 14 amino acids. V shed 4 bases and J 6 bases; nucleotides not matched to a gene: 8. The V gene's germline CDR1 is MGHRA and CDR2 YSYEKL. The CDR3 region has the DNA TGCGCCAGCAGCCGCTATATAACTAGCGGCGAGCAGTACTTC. This codes for CASSRYITSGEQYF.

The chain is built from TRBV24-1 and TRBJ2-1, with D perhaps TRBD2 (5 bases). Germline CDR1 reads KGHDR; CDR2 reads SFDVKD. The CDR3 spans 16 residues. V lost 0 bases and J 9 bases, leaving 17 bases between the germline ends. Written as DNA, the CDR3 is TGTGCCACCAGTGATTTGCCGGAACTAGTCCTAGGTGAGCAGTTCTTC. Translated: CATSDLPELVLGEQFF.

This chain uses TRBV14 with TRBJ1-3, with D perhaps matching TRBD1 (5 bases). V shed 4 bases and J shed 2 bases, with 9 bases lying between them. The germline V gene has CDR1 SGHDN and CDR2 FVKESK. The CDR3 contains 14 residues. The CDR3 loop reads CASSRTRTGNTIYF. The DNA of the CDR3 is TGTGCCAGCAGCCGGACAAGAACTGGAAACACCATATATTTT.

The rearrangement joins TRBV4-1 to TRBJ2-7; possibly TRBD2 for D (6 bases). V was shortened by 0 bases and J by 3 bases, with 15 bases between the two germline ends. Germline V gene sequence: CDR1 MGHRA, CDR2 YSYEKL. The CDR3 has 16 amino acids. The CDR3 protein is CASSQELRGLVYEQYF. In DNA, the CDR3 is TGCGCCAGCAGCCAAGAGTTGCGGGGTTTGGTCTACGAGCAGTACTTC.

The chain joins TRBV2 to TRBJ2-1, with 12 bases matching TRBD1. The germline V gene has CDR1 SNHLY and CDR2 FYNNEI. This CDR3 is 15 amino acids long. J lost 6 bases, V lost 4 bases, and 4 bases had no gene match. Here the CDR3 reads CASSVGTGGSNEQFF. DNA for the CDR3: TGTGCCAGCAGTGTTGGGACAGGGGGCTCCAATGAGCAGTTCTTC.

The rearrangement uses TRBV4-1 and TRBJ1-2; possibly TRBD1 for D (6 bases). The V end was cut by 1 base, the J end by 4 bases, with 10 bases between. CDR3 size: 14 residues. Germline lookup yields CDR1 MGHRA and CDR2 YSYEKL. The CDR3 is CASSQGTGTYGYTF. CDR3 nucleotides: TGCGCCAGCAGCCAAGGAACAGGGACCTATGGCTACACCTTC.

The chain combines TRBV9 with TRBJ2-3; D possibly corresponds to TRBD2 (5 bases). The CDR3 totals 14 residues. Trimming removed 2 bases from V and 4 bases from J, with 11 bases in between. Germline V gene data show CDR1 as SGDLS and CDR2 as YYNGEE. The CDR3 DNA reads as TGTGCCAGCAGCGTTGAGGCGCGGGCAGATACGCAGTATTTT. Encoded protein: CASSVEARADTQYF.

The chain recombines TRBV28 with TRBJ1-2; the match to TRBD1 covers 7 bases. The CDR3 runs 13 residues. Germline V lookup: CDR1 MDHEN, CDR2 SYDVKM. Trimming removed 4 bases from V and 8 bases from J; junction bases left unmatched: 7. The CDR3 loop is CASSWGTVEGYTF. Here the CDR3 DNA reads TGTGCCAGCAGTTGGGGGACAGTAGAAGGCTACACCTTC.

The gene calls are TRBV4-1 and TRBJ1-2, with 9 bases aligning to TRBD1. Germline V CDR1 and CDR2: MGHRA, YSYEKL. The CDR3 covers 19 residues. V gave up 0 bases and J gave up 6 bases; unmatched junction bases: 17. As DNA, the CDR3 is TGCGCCAGCAGCCAAGATGAACAGGGGGCGTATGTGGCGGACAATGGCTACACCTTC. Translated: CASSQDEQGAYVADNGYTF.

The chain employs TRBV19 and TRBJ2-7; 11 positions match TRBD1. The germline V gene encodes CDR1 LNHDA and CDR2 SQIVND (reference sequence). V lost 4 bases and J lost 3; bases outside the gene matches: 5. The CDR3 totals 15 residues. CDR3 DNA sequence: TGTGCCAGTAGTACTACCGGGACAGGGGGCTACGAGCAGTACTTC. This translates into CASSTTGTGGYEQYF.

The V gene is TRBV20-1, the J gene TRBJ2-3; D is perhaps TRBD2 (6 bases). Trimming took 3 bases from V and 5 from J, leaving 15 bases between them. This CDR3 has 14 amino acids. Germline-derived CDR1 and CDR2 are DFQATT and SNEGSKA (reference sequence). CDR3 coding DNA: TGCAGTGCTAGTGCTAGCGATCGCATAGATACGCAGTATTTT. Protein product: CSASASDRIDTQYF.

V gene TRBV9 combines with J gene TRBJ1-1; a possible D gene is TRBD1 (5 bases). The length of the CDR3 is 14 residues. Germline V gene lookup returns CDR1 SGDLS and CDR2 YYNGEE. Trimming stripped 4 bases from V and 6 bases from J, with 16 bases between. CDR3 DNA: TGTGCCAGCAGCCCTGGCAGGGCGGGACCTGAAGCTTTCTTT. Residues: CASSPGRAGPEAFF.

The V gene is TRBV20-1, the J gene TRBJ1-2; no clear D. Germline CDR1 and CDR2: DFQATT and SNEGSKA (reference sequence). V was pared by 3 bases and J by 7 bases, with 9 bases between. This CDR3 comprises 11 residues. The CDR3 reads CSASRVVGYTF. Here the CDR3 DNA reads TGCAGTGCTAGCCGGGTGGTTGGCTACACCTTC.

The rearrangement links TRBV7-9 to TRBJ2-5; no reliable D call. Per germline, CDR1 SEHNR and CDR2 FQNEAQ (reference sequence). The germline V and J ends were trimmed by 6 bases and 4 bases, with 12 bases remaining between them. CDR3 length: 13 amino acids. The CDR3 DNA sequence: TGTGCCAGCAGGACAACACCTGGAGAGACCCAGTACTTC. Translating gives CASRTTPGETQYF. Using reference TRBV7-9 and TRBJ2-5 for the parts outside the CDR3, the full variable domain is DTGVSQNPRHKITKRGQNVTFRCDPISEHNRLYWYRQTLGQGPEFLTYFQNEAQLEKSRLLSDRFSAERPKGSFSTLEIQRTEQGDSAMYLCASRTTPGETQYFGPGTRLLVL.